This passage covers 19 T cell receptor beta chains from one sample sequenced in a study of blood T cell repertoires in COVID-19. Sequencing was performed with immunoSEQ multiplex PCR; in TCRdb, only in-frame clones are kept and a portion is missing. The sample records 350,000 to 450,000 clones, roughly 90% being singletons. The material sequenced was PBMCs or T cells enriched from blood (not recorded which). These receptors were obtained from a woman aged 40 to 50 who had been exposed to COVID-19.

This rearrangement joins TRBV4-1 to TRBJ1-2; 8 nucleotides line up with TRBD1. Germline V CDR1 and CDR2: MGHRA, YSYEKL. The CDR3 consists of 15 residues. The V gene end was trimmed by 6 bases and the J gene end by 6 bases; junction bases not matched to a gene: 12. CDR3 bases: TGCGCCAGCAGGGATTTCAGGGGGCCGTCAAATGGCTACACCTTC. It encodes CASRDFRGPSNGYTF.

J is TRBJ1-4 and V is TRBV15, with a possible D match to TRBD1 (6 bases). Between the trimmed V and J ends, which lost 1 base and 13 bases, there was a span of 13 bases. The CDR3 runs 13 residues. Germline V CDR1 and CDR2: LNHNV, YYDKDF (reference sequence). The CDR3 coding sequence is TGTGCCACCAGCAGAGTAACAGGGATAGTACTGTTTTTT. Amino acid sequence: CATSRVTGIVLFF.

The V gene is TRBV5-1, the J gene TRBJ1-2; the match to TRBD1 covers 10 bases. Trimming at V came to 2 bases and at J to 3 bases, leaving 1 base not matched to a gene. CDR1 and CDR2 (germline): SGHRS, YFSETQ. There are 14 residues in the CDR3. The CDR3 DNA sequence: TGCGCCAGCAGCTTTGGACAGGGGGACTATGGCTACACCTTC. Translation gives CASSFGQGDYGYTF.

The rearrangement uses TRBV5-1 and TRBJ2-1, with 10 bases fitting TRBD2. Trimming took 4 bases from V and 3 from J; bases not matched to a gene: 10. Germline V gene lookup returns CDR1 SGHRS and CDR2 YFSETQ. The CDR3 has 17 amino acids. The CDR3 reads CASSALLTSGDYNEQFF. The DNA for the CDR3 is TGCGCCAGCAGCGCGCTACTAACTAGCGGGGACTACAATGAGCAGTTCTTC.

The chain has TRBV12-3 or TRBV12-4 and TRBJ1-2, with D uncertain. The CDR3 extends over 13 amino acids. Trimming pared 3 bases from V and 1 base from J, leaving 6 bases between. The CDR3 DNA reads TGTGCCAGCAGTTTTGGGAGTAACTATGGCTACACCTTC. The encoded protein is CASSFGSNYGYTF.

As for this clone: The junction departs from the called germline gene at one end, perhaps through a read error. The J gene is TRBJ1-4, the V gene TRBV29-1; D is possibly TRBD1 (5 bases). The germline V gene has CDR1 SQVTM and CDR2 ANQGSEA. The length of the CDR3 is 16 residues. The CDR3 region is CSVVRGGEGTSEKLFF. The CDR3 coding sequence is TGCAGCGTTGTCCGCGGAGGGGAGGGGACTAGTGAAAAACTGTTTTTT.

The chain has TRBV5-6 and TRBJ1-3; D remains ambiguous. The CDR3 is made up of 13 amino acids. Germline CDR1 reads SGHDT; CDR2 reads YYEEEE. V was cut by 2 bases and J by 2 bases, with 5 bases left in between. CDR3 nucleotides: TGTGCCAGCAGCTTTTCCGCTGGAAACACCATATATTTT. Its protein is CASSFSAGNTIYF. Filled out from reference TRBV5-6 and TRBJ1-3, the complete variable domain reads DAGVTQSPTHLIKTRGQQVTLRCSPKSGHDTVSWYQQALGQGPQFIFQYYEEEERQRGNFPDRFSGHQFPNYSSELNVNALLLGDSALYLCASSFSAGNTIYFGEGSWLTVV.

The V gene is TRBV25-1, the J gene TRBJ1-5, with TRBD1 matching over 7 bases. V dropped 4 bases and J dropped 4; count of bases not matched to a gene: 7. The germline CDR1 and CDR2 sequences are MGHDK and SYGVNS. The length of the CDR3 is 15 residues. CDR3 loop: CASSARGGINQPQHF. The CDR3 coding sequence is TGTGCCAGCAGTGCTCGAGGGGGCATTAATCAGCCCCAGCATTTT.

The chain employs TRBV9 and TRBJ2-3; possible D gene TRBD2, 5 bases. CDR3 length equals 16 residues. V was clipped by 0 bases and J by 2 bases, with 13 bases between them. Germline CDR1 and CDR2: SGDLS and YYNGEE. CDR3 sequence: CASSVVPSYFTDTQYF. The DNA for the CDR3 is TGTGCCAGCAGCGTAGTTCCTAGCTACTTCACAGATACGCAGTATTTT.

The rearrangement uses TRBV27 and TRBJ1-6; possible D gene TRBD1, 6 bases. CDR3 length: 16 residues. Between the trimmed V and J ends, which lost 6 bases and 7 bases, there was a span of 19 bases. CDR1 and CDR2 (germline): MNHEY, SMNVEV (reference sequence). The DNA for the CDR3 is TGTGCCAGCAGAATCCAGGGGCAGGCTTTCAATTCACCCCTCCACTTT. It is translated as CASRIQGQAFNSPLHF.

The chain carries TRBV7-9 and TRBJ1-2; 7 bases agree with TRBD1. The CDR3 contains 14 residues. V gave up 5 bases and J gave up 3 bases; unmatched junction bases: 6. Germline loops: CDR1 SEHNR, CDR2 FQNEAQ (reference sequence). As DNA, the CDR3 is TGTGCCAGCAGCGCCACAGGGGTCGACTATGGCTACACCTTC. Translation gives CASSATGVDYGYTF.

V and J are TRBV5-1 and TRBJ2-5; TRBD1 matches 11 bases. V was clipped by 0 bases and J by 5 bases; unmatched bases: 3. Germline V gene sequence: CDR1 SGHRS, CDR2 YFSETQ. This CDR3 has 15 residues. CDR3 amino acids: CASSLGTGGGETQYF. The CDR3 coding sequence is TGCGCCAGCAGCTTGGGGACAGGGGGCGGGGAGACCCAGTACTTC.

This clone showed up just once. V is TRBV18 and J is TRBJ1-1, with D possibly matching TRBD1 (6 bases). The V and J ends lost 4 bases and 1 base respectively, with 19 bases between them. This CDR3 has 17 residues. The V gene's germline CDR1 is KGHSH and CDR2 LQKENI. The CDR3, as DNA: TGTGCCAGCTCACAGGGGACACCTCAACAGAGGAACACTGAAGCTTTCTTT. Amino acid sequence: CASSQGTPQQRNTEAFF.

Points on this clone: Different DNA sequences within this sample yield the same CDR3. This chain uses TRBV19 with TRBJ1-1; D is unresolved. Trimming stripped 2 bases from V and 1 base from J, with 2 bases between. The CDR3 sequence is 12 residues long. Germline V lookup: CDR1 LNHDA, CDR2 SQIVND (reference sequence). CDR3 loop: CASSIQNTEAFF. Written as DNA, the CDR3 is TGTGCCAGTAGTATACAGAACACTGAAGCTTTCTTT. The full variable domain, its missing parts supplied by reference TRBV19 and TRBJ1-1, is DGGITQSPKYLFRKEGQNVTLSCEQNLNHDAMYWYRQDPGQGLRLIYYSQIVNDFQKGDIAEGYSVSREKKESFPLTVTSAQKNPTAFYLCASSIQNTEAFFGQGTRLTVV.

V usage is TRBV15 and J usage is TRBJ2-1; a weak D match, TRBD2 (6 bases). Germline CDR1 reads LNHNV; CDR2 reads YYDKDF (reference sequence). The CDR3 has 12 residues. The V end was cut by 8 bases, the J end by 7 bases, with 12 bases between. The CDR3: CATPGVGNEQFF. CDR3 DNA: TGTGCCACCCCGGGGGTGGGGAATGAGCAGTTCTTC. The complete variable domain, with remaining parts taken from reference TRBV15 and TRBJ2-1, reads DAMVIQNPRYQVTQFGKPVTLSCSQTLNHNVMYWYQQKSSQAPKLLFHYYDKDFNNEADTPDNFQSRRPNTSFCFLDIRSPGLGDTAMYLCATPGVGNEQFFGPGTRLTVL.

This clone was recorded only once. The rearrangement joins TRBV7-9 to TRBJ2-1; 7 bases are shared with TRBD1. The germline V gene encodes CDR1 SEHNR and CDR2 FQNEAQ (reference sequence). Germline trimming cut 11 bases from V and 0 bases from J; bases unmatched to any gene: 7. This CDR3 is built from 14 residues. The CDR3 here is CAWDRESSYNEQFF. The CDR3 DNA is TGTGCCTGGGACAGAGAGAGCTCCTACAATGAGCAGTTCTTC.

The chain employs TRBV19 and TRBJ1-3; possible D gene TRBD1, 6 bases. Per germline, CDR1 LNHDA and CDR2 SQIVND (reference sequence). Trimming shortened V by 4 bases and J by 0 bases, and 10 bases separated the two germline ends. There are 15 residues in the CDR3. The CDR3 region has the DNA TGTGCCAGTAGTAACAGGGATAACTCTGGAAACACCATATATTTT. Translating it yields CASSNRDNSGNTIYF.

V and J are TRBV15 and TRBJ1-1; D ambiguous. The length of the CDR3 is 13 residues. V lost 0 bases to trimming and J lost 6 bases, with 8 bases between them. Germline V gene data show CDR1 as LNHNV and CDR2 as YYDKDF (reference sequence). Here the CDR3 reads CATSRDEAAEAFF. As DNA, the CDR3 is TGTGCCACCAGCAGAGATGAGGCAGCTGAAGCTTTCTTT.

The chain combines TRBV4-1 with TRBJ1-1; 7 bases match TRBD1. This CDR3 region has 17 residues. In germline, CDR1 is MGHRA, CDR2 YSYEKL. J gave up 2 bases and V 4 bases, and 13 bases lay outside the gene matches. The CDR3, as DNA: TGCGCCAGCAGCCCGCAAGAGATCTGGGACAGTAACACTGAAGCTTTCTTT. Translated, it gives CASSPQEIWDSNTEAFF.